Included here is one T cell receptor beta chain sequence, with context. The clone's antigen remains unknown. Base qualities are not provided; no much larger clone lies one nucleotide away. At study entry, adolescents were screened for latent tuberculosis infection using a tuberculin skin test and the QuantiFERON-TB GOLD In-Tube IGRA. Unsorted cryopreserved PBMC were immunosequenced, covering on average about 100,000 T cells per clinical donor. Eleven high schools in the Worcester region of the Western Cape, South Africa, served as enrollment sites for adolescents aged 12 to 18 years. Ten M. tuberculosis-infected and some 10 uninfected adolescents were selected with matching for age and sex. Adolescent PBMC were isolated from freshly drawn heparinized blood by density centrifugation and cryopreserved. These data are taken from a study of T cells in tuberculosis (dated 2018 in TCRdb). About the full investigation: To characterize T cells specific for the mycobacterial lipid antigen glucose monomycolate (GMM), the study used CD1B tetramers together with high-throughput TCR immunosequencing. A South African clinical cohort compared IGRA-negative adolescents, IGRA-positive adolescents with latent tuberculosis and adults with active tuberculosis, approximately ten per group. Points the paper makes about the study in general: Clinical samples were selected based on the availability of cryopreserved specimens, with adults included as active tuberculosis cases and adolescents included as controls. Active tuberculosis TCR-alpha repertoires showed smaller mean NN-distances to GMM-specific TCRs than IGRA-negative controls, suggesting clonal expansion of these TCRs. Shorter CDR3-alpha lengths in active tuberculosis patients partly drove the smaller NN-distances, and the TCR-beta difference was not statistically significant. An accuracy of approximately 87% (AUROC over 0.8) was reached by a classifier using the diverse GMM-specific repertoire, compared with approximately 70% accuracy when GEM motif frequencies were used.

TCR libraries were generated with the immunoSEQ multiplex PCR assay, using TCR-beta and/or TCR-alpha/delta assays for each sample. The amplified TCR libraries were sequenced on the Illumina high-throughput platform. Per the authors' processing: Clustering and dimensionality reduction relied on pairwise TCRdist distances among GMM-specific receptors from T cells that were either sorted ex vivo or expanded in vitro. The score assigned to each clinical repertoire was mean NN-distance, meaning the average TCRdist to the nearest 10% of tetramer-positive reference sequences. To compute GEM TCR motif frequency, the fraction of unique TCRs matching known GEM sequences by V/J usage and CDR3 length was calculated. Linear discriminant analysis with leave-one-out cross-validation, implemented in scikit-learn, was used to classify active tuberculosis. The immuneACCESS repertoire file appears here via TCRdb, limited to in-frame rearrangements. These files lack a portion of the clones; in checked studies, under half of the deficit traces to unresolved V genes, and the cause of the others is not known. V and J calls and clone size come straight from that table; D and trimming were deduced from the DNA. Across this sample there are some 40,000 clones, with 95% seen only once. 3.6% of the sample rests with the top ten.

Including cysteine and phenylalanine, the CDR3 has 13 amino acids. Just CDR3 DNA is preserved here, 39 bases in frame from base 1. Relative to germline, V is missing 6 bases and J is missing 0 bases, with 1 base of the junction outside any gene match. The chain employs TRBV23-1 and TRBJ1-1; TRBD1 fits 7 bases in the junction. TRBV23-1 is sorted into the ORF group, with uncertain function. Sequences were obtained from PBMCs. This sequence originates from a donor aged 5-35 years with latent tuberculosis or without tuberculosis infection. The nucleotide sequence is TGCGCCAGCAGAGGGACAGTGAACACTGAAGCTTTCTTT. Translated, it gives CASRGTVNTEAFF.